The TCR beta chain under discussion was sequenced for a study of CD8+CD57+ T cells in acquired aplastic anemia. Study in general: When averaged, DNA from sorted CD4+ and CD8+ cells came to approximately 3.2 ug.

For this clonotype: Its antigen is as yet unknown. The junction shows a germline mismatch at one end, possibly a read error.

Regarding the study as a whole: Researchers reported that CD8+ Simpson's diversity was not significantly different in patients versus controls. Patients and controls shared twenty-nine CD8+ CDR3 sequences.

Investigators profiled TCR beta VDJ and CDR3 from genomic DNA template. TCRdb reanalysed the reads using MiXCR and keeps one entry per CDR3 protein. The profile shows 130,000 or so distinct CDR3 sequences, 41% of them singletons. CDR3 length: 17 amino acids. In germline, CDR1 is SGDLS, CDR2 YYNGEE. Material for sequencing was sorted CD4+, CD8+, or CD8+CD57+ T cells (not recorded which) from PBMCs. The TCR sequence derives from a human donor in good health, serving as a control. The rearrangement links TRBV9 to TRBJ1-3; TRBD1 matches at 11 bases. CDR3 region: CASSVGTGGNSGDTIYF. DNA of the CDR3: TGTGCCAGCAGCGTAGGGACAGGGGGCAACTCTGGAGACACCATATATTTT.